The sequence of this TCR beta chain was determined in a study of somatic mutations in cytotoxic T cells in rheumatoid arthritis. The repertoire was sequenced with immunoSEQ multiplex PCR; TCRdb's copy has only in-frame clones and lacks some. The table lists roughly 35,000 clones, around 80% of them singletons. Notes on the study in general: Among roughly 71 patients, 7 or 8 showed a largest CD8+ clone that surpassed 20% of CD8+ cells. CD8+ clonality rose with age in rheumatoid arthritis patients, not healthy controls.

In regard to this clone: What it recognizes is unknown.

This sequence was found in a man in his forties in good health. Sequenced: CD8+ T cells sorted from blood.

CDR3 protein: CASSDDTPGLAGHNTGELFF. In DNA form, the CDR3 reads TGTGCCAGCAGTGACGACACACCGGGACTAGCGGGTCATAACACCGGGGAGCTGTTTTTT. The V gene is TRBV27, the J gene TRBJ2-2; 12 positions match TRBD2. Germline assignment: CDR1 MNHEY and CDR2 SMNVEV (reference sequence). V dropped 5 bases and J dropped 2; count of bases not matched to a gene: 15. CDR3 size: 20 residues.